This TCR beta chain was identified during a study of blood T cell repertoires in COVID-19. This CDR3 has 15 amino acids. V shed 3 bases, J shed 2 bases, and the junction held 3 bases outside the gene matches. Per germline, CDR1 KGHSH and CDR2 LQKENI. About this clone: In the same sample, other DNA sequences code for this CDR3.

In the authors' methods: It was from reference gene primer amplification that nucleated cell counts were estimated. Only in-frame clones appear in the TCRdb table, and some are missing; sequencing was by immunoSEQ multiplex PCR. That table is the source of V, J and clone size, and D and trimming were worked out from the DNA. The sample consists of under 350,000 clones, under 90% of them appearing once. Input material: peripheral blood. This receptor was identified in a woman in her 30s with COVID-19, enrolled during active disease. J is TRBJ1-2 and V is TRBV18; 10 nucleotides match TRBD1. The CDR3 is CASSPGGQGNYGYTF. CDR3 in DNA: TGTGCCAGCTCACCCGGGGGACAGGGGAACTATGGCTACACCTTC.